This T cell receptor beta chain was identified in a study of blood T cell repertoires in COVID-19. After removal of 4 bases from V and 2 bases from J, the junction contained 4 bases not matched to a gene. The CDR3 covers 14 residues. Looked up from germline, CDR1 is SGHRS and CDR2 is YFSETQ. Per the original data handling: Estimated nucleated cell counts came from reference gene primer amplification. Here immunoSEQ multiplex PCR was the method, and the copy in TCRdb shows in-frame clones only, minus some. V and J calls and clone size are as listed in that table; D and trimming were resolved from the DNA. Among over 300,000 clones, about 86% were seen once, and the ten largest hold about 1.2%.

Source material: peripheral blood. The chain combines TRBV5-1 with TRBJ2-3, with 7 bases matching TRBD1. This clonotype was obtained from a woman between 50 and 59 years old with acute or convalescent COVID-19. The CDR3 region is CASSRDSPTDTQYF. The CDR3 DNA reads as TGCGCCAGCAGCAGGGACAGCCCCACAGATACGCAGTATTTT.